The rows below give T cell receptor beta chains drawn from one sample of a study of blood T cell repertoires in COVID-19. Sequencing was performed with immunoSEQ multiplex PCR; in TCRdb, only in-frame clones are kept and a portion is missing. The table lists 160,000 or so clones, 89% of them singletons. Source material: peripheral blood. The source of these receptors is a man aged 60 to 75 with acute or convalescent COVID-19. CDR3s include the opening cysteine and the closing phenylalanine or tryptophan. The order of the fields is J gene, D gene, V gene, clone size, CDR3 DNA, CDR3 protein. The D gene is left open where the match is weak. Size is omitted from some rows. Given values are once, few, many or a class for expanded clones.

J: TRBJ1-1
D: .
V: TRBV11-1
size: .
DNA: TGTGCCAGCAGCTTAGTGGTTCGGGACACTGAAGCTTTCTTT
CDR3: CASSLVVRDTEAFF

J: TRBJ2-1
D: TRBD2
V: TRBV6-2/TRBV6-3
size: .
DNA: TGTGCCAGCAGTTACCCGACTAGCGGGGGCCTATACAATGAGCAGTTCTTC
CDR3: CASSYPTSGGLYNEQFF

J: TRBJ2-7
D: .
V: TRBV5-1
size: .
DNA: TGCGCCAGCAGCAGCGGACAGACCCGGGGCCACGAGCAGTACTTC
CDR3: CASSSGQTRGHEQYF

J: TRBJ1-5
D: TRBD1
V: TRBV19
size: .
DNA: TGTGCCAGTAGTCTCCGCCCGGGACAGGCCTTTAGCAATCAGCCCCAGCATTTT
CDR3: CASSLRPGQAFSNQPQHF

J: TRBJ1-2
D: .
V: TRBV10-2
size: .
DNA: TGCGCCAGCAGTCCAGGCAGAGACTATGGCTACACCTTC
CDR3: CASSPGRDYGYTF

J: TRBJ1-4
D: TRBD1
V: TRBV6-5
size: .
DNA: TGTGCCAGCAAGGGACAGGGGGCAACTAATGAAAAACTGTTTTTT
CDR3: CASKGQGATNEKLFF

J: TRBJ2-1
D: TRBD1
V: TRBV11-2
size: .
DNA: TGTGCCAGCAGCCAACCTGGAACAGGGGTATTCAATGAGCAGTTCTTC
CDR3: CASSQPGTGVFNEQFF

J: TRBJ1-2
D: TRBD1
V: TRBV27
size: .
DNA: TGTGCCAGCAGTCCCACAGGGGGCCGGGGCTATGGCTACACCTTC
CDR3: CASSPTGGRGYGYTF

J: TRBJ2-3
D: TRBD2
V: TRBV5-1
size: .
DNA: TGCGCCAGCAGCTCCACTAGCGGGGGCCCTAGCACAGATACGCAGTATTTT
CDR3: CASSSTSGGPSTDTQYF

J: TRBJ1-3
D: .
V: TRBV5-6
size: .
DNA: TGTGCCAGCAGTTATATTGATAGACAGTCTGAAAACACCATATATTTT
CDR3: CASSYIDRQSENTIYF

J: TRBJ1-3
D: .
V: TRBV23-1
size: .
DNA: TGCGCCAGCAGTCACAGCTCTGGAAACACCATATATTTT
CDR3: CASSHSSGNTIYF

J: TRBJ2-6
D: TRBD1
V: TRBV30
size: .
DNA: TGTGCCTGGACATCCGGGACAGCGATCTCTGGGGCCAACGTCCTGACTTTC
CDR3: CAWTSGTAISGANVLTF

J: TRBJ2-7
D: .
V: TRBV2
size: .
DNA: TGTGCCAGCAGTGGGACTCAAAACTACGAGCAGTACTTC
CDR3: CASSGTQNYEQYF

J: TRBJ1-1
D: .
V: TRBV7-8
size: .
DNA: TGTGCCAGCAGCTTATCGAATGGGGGGGTTCGTACGACTGAAGCTTTCTTT
CDR3: CASSLSNGGVRTTEAFF

J: TRBJ1-4
D: .
V: TRBV2
size: .
DNA: TGTGCCAGCATGAGGGCGGGGAGAGAAAAACTGTTTTTT
CDR3: CASMRAGREKLFF

J: TRBJ2-5
D: .
V: TRBV7-2
size: .
DNA: TGTGCCAGCCGCTGGACTGTGGGGCAAGAGACCCAGTACTTC
CDR3: CASRWTVGQETQYF

J: TRBJ1-2
D: .
V: TRBV4-3
size: .
DNA: TGCGCCCTGCGAGAGCCTCTCTATGGCTACACCTTC
CDR3: CALREPLYGYTF

J: TRBJ1-1
D: TRBD1
V: TRBV10-2
size: .
DNA: TGCGCCAGCAGAAAGACAGGGGGCGACACTGAAGCTTTCTTT
CDR3: CASRKTGGDTEAFF

J: TRBJ1-2
D: TRBD1
V: TRBV19
size: .
DNA: TGTGCCAGTAGTAGGCGCCGGGACAGTGTCAACTATGGCTACACCTTC
CDR3: CASSRRRDSVNYGYTF

J: TRBJ1-1
D: TRBD1
V: TRBV3-1/TRBV3-2
size: .
DNA: TGTGCCAGCAGCCGCGGGACAGCGTCAATGAACACTGAAGCTTTCTTT
CDR3: CASSRGTASMNTEAFF

J: TRBJ2-3
D: .
V: TRBV24-1
size: .
DNA: TGTGCCACCAGTGATTTAACCGGGGATCTAAATACGCAGTATTTT
CDR3: CATSDLTGDLNTQYF

J: TRBJ2-4
D: TRBD2
V: TRBV2
size: .
DNA: TGTGCCACCTACCCGGGACTAGGTGACATTCAGTACTTC
CDR3: CATYPGLGDIQYF

J: TRBJ1-4
D: TRBD1
V: TRBV18
size: .
DNA: TGTGCCAGCTCACCCTCCGGGACAGGGTCCTCAAATGAAAAACTGTTTTTT
CDR3: CASSPSGTGSSNEKLFF

J: TRBJ1-1
D: .
V: TRBV11-2
size: once
DNA: TGTGCCAGCAGCTTTCGGGGGAGGGGTTCTGAAGCTTTCTTT
CDR3: CASSFRGRGSEAFF

J: TRBJ1-1
D: TRBD1
V: TRBV11-2
size: .
DNA: TGTGCCAGCAGCATCACAGGGGTTTTTCGGCAACCGAACACTGAAGCTTTCTTT
CDR3: CASSITGVFRQPNTEAFF

J: TRBJ2-3
D: .
V: TRBV10-3
size: once
DNA: TGTGCCATCAGTGTTGAAGCTAGCACAGATACGCAGTATTTT
CDR3: CAISVEASTDTQYF

J: TRBJ1-1
D: .
V: TRBV6-4
size: .
DNA: TGTGCCAGCAAAACTGGAGGGACCAACACTGAAGCTTTCTTT
CDR3: CASKTGGTNTEAFF

J: TRBJ1-2
D: .
V: TRBV15
size: once
DNA: TGTGCCACCAGCAGAGAACGAGGGGGGGGCTATGGCTACACCTTC
CDR3: CATSRERGGGYGYTF

J: TRBJ1-2
D: .
V: TRBV19
size: .
DNA: TGTGCCAGTAGTATCTATCCAGGCGAGGGCTACACCTTC
CDR3: CASSIYPGEGYTF

J: TRBJ2-1
D: TRBD2
V: TRBV5-4
size: .
DNA: TGTGCCAGCAGCCCCCTCGGCGGGAGCTCCTACAATGAGCAGTTCTTC
CDR3: CASSPLGGSSYNEQFF

J: TRBJ2-5
D: .
V: TRBV2
size: .
DNA: TGTGCCAGCAGGGAAGACAGCCAAGAGACCCAGTACTTC
CDR3: CASREDSQETQYF

J: TRBJ1-3
D: .
V: TRBV6-5
size: .
DNA: TGTGCCAGCAGTTCCACGGACAGTTATGGAAACACCATATATTTT
CDR3: CASSSTDSYGNTIYF

J: TRBJ1-5
D: .
V: TRBV19
size: .
DNA: TGTGCCAGTAACTCCCTATCGGGGGGCGGCAATCAGCCCCAGCATTTT
CDR3: CASNSLSGGGNQPQHF

J: TRBJ1-2
D: .
V: TRBV3-1/TRBV3-2
size: .
DNA: TGTGCCAGCAGCCCGCTTGCTAATTCGAGGGGCTACACCTTC
CDR3: CASSPLANSRGYTF